Shown below are 21 T cell receptor beta chains from a single sample sequenced in a study of T cell responses to AZD1222 COVID-19 vaccine. Sequencing was performed with immunoSEQ multiplex PCR; in TCRdb, only in-frame clones are kept and a portion is missing. The sample includes about 120,000 clones, roughly 89% of them seen just once. The sample in question was peripheral blood, obtained 28 days after the second AZD1222 dose. The receptors originated from an adult who received the AZD1222 COVID-19 vaccine.

The chain is built from TRBV4-3 and TRBJ2-7, with 11 bases lining up with TRBD1. CDR3 size: 15 residues. Germline V gives CDR1 LGHNA, CDR2 YSLEER. Trimming at V came to 1 base and at J to 3 bases, leaving 2 bases not matched to a gene. The CDR3 DNA reads as TGCGCCAGCAGCCAAGTAGGGACAGGGGGCTACGAGCAGTACTTC. Residues: CASSQVGTGGYEQYF.

V usage is TRBV5-4 and J usage is TRBJ1-5, with D maybe TRBD1 (5 bases). Trimming stripped 0 bases from V and 5 bases from J, with 9 bases between. The CDR3 loop spans 14 amino acids. Germline CDR1 SGHNT, CDR2 YYREEE (reference sequence). The CDR3 bases are TGTGCCAGCAGCTTGGCAGGGCGCGATCAGCCCCAGCATTTT. It is translated as CASSLAGRDQPQHF.

V usage is TRBV5-6 and J usage is TRBJ1-1; D not certain. Trimming took 0 bases from V and 1 from J, leaving 10 bases between them. This CDR3 has 15 residues. Germline V gene lookup returns CDR1 SGHDT and CDR2 YYEEEE. The CDR3 region has the DNA TGTGCCAGCAGCTTGGATACCTGGTGGAACACTGAAGCTTTCTTT. Its translation is CASSLDTWWNTEAFF.

J is TRBJ2-7 and V is TRBV25-1, with D maybe TRBD1 (6 bases). This CDR3 has 13 amino acids. Trimming left V 7 bases short and J 6 bases short, with 16 bases between. Germline V lookup: CDR1 MGHDK, CDR2 SYGVNS. CDR3 nucleotide sequence: TGTGCCAGCAACCGGGACACCGGGGCCGAGCAGTACTTC. Protein: CASNRDTGAEQYF.

This rearrangement joins TRBV7-9 to TRBJ2-7; possible D gene TRBD1, 6 bases. This CDR3 contains 14 residues. V lost 3 bases and J lost 0, with 9 bases in between. Per the germline V gene, CDR1 is SEHNR and CDR2 is FQNEAQ (reference sequence). Written as DNA, the CDR3 is TGTGCCAGCAGCTTGTACAGGGACTCCTACGAGCAGTACTTC. Protein: CASSLYRDSYEQYF.

The chain links TRBV7-9 to TRBJ1-6; no firm D call. Germline V gives CDR1 SEHNR, CDR2 FQNEAQ (reference sequence). V lost 4 bases to trimming and J lost 10 bases, with 8 bases between them. The CDR3 totals 12 residues. For the CDR3, the DNA is TGTGCCAGCAGCTCCACGGCGTCACCCCTCCACTTT. This sequence encodes CASSSTASPLHF.

This clone was counted only a few times. The V and J genes are TRBV6-4 and TRBJ2-3; TRBD2 agrees at 7 bases. Per germline, CDR1 MRHNA and CDR2 SNTAGT. The trim removed 0 bases at V and 1 base at J, leaving 4 bases unmatched. CDR3 length: 16 amino acids. In DNA, the CDR3 is TGTGCCAGCAGTGACTCGAGCAGCGGGGGCACAGATACGCAGTATTTT. It specifies CASSDSSSGGTDTQYF.

The J gene is TRBJ2-2, the V gene TRBV11-2; 8 nucleotides match TRBD1. Trimming cost V 5 bases and J 7 bases; bases outside gene matches: 9. The CDR3 totals 15 residues. The germline V gene has CDR1 SGHAT and CDR2 FQNNGV. The CDR3 loop is CASSPLTGVNGELFF. CDR3 DNA: TGTGCCAGCAGCCCCCTGACAGGGGTTAACGGGGAGCTGTTTTTT.

The chain carries TRBV15 and TRBJ1-2; tentative D call: TRBD1 (5 bases). Germline-derived CDR1 and CDR2 are LNHNV and YYDKDF (reference sequence). Trimming left V 5 bases short and J 3 bases short, with 13 bases between. This CDR3 region has 14 residues. As DNA, the CDR3 is TGTGCCACCAGCGAGGGGCGCGCGGACTATGGCTACACCTTC. It codes for CATSEGRADYGYTF.

This clone was picked up a small number of times. The rearrangement joins TRBV5-1 to TRBJ2-5; D call uncertain. The V end lost 0 bases, the J end lost 6 bases, and 6 bases lay between the germline ends. Germline V gene sequence: CDR1 SGHRS, CDR2 YFSETQ. The length of the CDR3 is 12 residues. CDR3 nucleotides: TGCGCCAGCAGCTTGGAGTCCCAGACCCAGTACTTC. Its translation: CASSLESQTQYF.

V is TRBV13 and J is TRBJ2-4; 8 bases map to TRBD1. V was clipped by 4 bases and J by 5 bases; unmatched bases: 7. This CDR3 has 15 residues. Germline V gives CDR1 PRHDT, CDR2 FYEKMQ (reference sequence). The CDR3 protein is CASSWTGYGENIQYF. As DNA, the CDR3 is TGTGCCAGCAGCTGGACAGGGTATGGCGAAAACATTCAGTACTTC.

V gene TRBV11-3 combines with J gene TRBJ1-2, with D hard to call. The V and J ends lost 5 bases and 7 bases respectively, with 14 bases between them. The germline gives CDR1 SGHNT, CDR2 YENEEA. The CDR3 extends over 13 amino acids. The CDR3: CASSPKDRVGYTF. The DNA for the CDR3 is TGTGCCAGCAGCCCCAAGGATAGGGTTGGCTACACCTTC. Using reference TRBV11-3 and TRBJ1-2 for the parts outside the CDR3, the full variable domain is EAGVVQSPRYKIIEKKQPVAFWCNPISGHNTLYWYLQNLGQGPELLIRYENEEAVDDSQLPKDRFSAERLKGVDSTLKIQPAELGDSAVYLCASSPKDRVGYTFGSGTRLTVV.

The gene calls are TRBV10-3 and TRBJ2-3; 7 bases are shared with TRBD1. With 7 bases clipped from V and 4 bases from J, the junction kept 8 bases outside the gene matches. This CDR3 spans 14 amino acids. Germline V CDR1 and CDR2: ENHRY, SYGVKD. The CDR3 loop reads CAIKGQSGSDTQYF. The CDR3 region has the DNA TGTGCCATCAAGGGACAGTCCGGATCAGATACGCAGTATTTT.

The genes are TRBV4-1 and TRBJ2-4; possibly TRBD1 for D (7 bases). CDR1 and CDR2 from the germline V gene are MGHRA and YSYEKL. This CDR3 region has 16 residues. V shed 0 bases and J shed 6 bases, with 15 bases lying between them. The CDR3 reads CASSQDGGGAGNIQYF. The CDR3, as DNA: TGCGCCAGCAGCCAAGATGGAGGGGGCGCTGGAAACATTCAGTACTTC.

The V call is TRBV4-1, the J call TRBJ2-7, with 9 bases aligning to TRBD2. The junction had 8 bases not matched to a gene; V was cut back by 4 bases and J by 1 base. Germline values: CDR1 MGHRA, CDR2 YSYEKL. This CDR3 is built from 16 residues. The CDR3 sequence: CASSRGESGRSYEQYF. The DNA for the CDR3 is TGCGCCAGCAGCCGAGGGGAGAGCGGGAGGTCCTACGAGCAGTACTTC.

J is TRBJ1-1 and V is TRBV6-5; perhaps TRBD1 as D (6 bases). The CDR3 has 14 residues. Germline CDR1 is MNHEY and CDR2 is SVGAGI. V was trimmed by 4 bases and J by 2 bases, leaving 11 bases between them. The CDR3 nucleotides read TGTGCCAGCAGTTCCCCGACAGGTAACACTGAAGCTTTCTTT. It yields the protein CASSSPTGNTEAFF.

The V and J genes are TRBV12-5 and TRBJ1-5; tentatively, D is TRBD1 (6 bases). V was trimmed by 3 bases and J by 7 bases, leaving 16 bases between them. The germline gives CDR1 LGHNT, CDR2 FRNRAP. This CDR3 region has 15 residues. CDR3 residues: CASGLDRQNRQPQHF. The CDR3 DNA reads as TGTGCTAGTGGTTTAGACAGGCAGAACAGGCAGCCCCAGCATTTT.

The chain employs TRBV15 and TRBJ1-2, with no clear D. Germline CDR1 is LNHNV and CDR2 is YYDKDF (reference sequence). The CDR3 is made up of 13 amino acids. Trimming removed 5 bases at V and 3 bases at J, with 10 bases between. The DNA of the CDR3 is TGTGCCACCAGCTCCCCGGCCCACTATGGCTACACCTTC. It specifies CATSSPAHYGYTF.

V gene TRBV25-1 combines with J gene TRBJ2-7; no clear D gene. The CDR3 has 11 amino acids. The germline V gene encodes CDR1 MGHDK and CDR2 SYGVNS. Trimming removed 4 bases from V and 7 bases from J, with 8 bases in between. Here the CDR3 reads CASSVGSEQYF. DNA of the CDR3: TGTGCCAGCAGTGTCGGTAGTGAGCAGTACTTC.

This clone occurred once. The V and J genes are TRBV7-9 and TRBJ1-2; 10 nucleotides align to TRBD1. With 5 bases clipped from V and 2 bases from J, the junction kept 5 bases outside the gene matches. The CDR3 covers 15 residues. CDR1 and CDR2 (germline): SEHNR, FQNEAQ (reference sequence). CDR3 amino acids: CASSPRQGANYGYTF. CDR3 nucleotide sequence: TGTGCCAGCAGCCCAAGACAGGGGGCGAACTATGGCTACACCTTC.

The J gene is TRBJ2-7, the V gene TRBV6-5, with 8 bases that match TRBD2. The CDR3 spans 15 residues. J was trimmed by 2 bases and V by 7 bases; bases with no gene match: 10. Germline lookup yields CDR1 MNHEY and CDR2 SVGAGI. CDR3 region: CASNLRAGVPYEQYF. In nucleotides, the CDR3 is TGTGCCAGCAACCTTCGAGCGGGAGTCCCCTACGAGCAGTACTTC.